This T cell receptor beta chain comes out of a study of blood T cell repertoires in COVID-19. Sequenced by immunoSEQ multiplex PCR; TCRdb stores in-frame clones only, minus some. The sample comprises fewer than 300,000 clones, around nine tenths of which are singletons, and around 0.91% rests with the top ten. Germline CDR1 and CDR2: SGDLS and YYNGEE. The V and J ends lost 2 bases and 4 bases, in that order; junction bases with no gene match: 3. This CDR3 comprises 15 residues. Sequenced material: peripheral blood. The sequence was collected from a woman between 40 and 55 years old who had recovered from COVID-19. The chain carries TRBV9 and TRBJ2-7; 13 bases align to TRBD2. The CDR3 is CASSVSTSGGYEQYF. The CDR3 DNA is TGTGCCAGCAGCGTCTCGACTAGCGGGGGGTACGAGCAGTACTTC.